The clone carrying this T cell receptor beta chain was observed a few times. The antigen is unknown. The sample originates from a study of beta chain features in type 1 diabetes. Whole-study findings and limits: Fewer junction insertions and more nucleotide deletions appeared in type 1 diabetes patients. Among patients with Type 1 diabetes, TCRB CDR3s were moderately but significantly shorter in every one of the four CD4+ subsets.

CD45RO/CCR7/CD25/CD127/CD95/CD27 staining was used to isolate CD4+ naive, central memory, regulatory and stem cell-like memory cells by sorting. Purity exceeding 95% was reached by all sorted populations. Germline assignment: CDR1 SGHTA and CDR2 FQGNSA. The CDR3 spans 18 residues. V shed 3 bases and J shed 3 bases, with 24 bases lying between them. The sequenced template was cDNA made from the entire isolated RNA. Measured with immunoSEQ multiplex PCR; TCRdb has only the in-frame clones, and not every one. The sample holds under 150,000 clones, roughly a sixth seen once. This chain uses TRBV7-2 with TRBJ2-7; D possibly corresponds to TRBD2 (5 bases). The TCR was taken from a young man with type 1 diabetes. The material sequenced was central memory CD4+ T cells from blood. In nucleotides, the CDR3 is TGTGCCAGCAGCTTTCTAGCTCCCGCTAGATCTGGCCTCTACGAGCAGTACTTC. Its translation is CASSFLAPARSGLYEQYF.